Listed below are T cell receptor beta chains from one sample, sequenced in a study of blood T cells in healthy people across ages. Each CDR3 protein gets one entry after TCRdb re-called the 5' RACE reads with MiXCR. The sample holds approximately 1.5 million distinct CDR3 sequences; 34% are singletons and the top ten take about 11%. The sequenced material came from blood. Receptors originate from a woman in her twenties or thirties in good health. The CDR3 runs from the conserved cysteine through the conserved F or W. The D gene is left open where the match is weak. Clone size appears in some rows only: once, few, many, or a class for an expanded clone.

TRBJ2-1 TRBD2 NA 16 TRBV7-8 TGTGCCAGCAGCCGATTGGGTAGCGGGAGGAGTAATGAGCAGTTCTTC CASSRLGSGRSNEQFF
TRBJ1-2 NA few 13 TRBV12-3/TRBV12-4 TGTGCCAGCAGTCAGGAGCTGACTCGGGGCTACACCTTC CASSQELTRGYTF
TRBJ2-7 NA NA 14 TRBV3-1 TGTGCCAGCACGGTGGAGAGATTGAGTGACGAGCAGTACTTC CASTVERLSDEQYF
TRBJ2-1 TRBD2 NA 15 TRBV20-1 TGCAGTGCTAGCCTGGGACTAGCGGGATCAAATGAGCAGTTCTTC CSASLGLAGSNEQFF
TRBJ2-3 TRBD1 NA 14 TRBV10-3 TGTGCCATCAGTGCAGGACAGGGGGAGGATACGCAGTATTTT CAISAGQGEDTQYF
TRBJ2-3 NA NA 15 TRBV29-1 TGCAGCGTTAAGGCGGACAGTAAAGATACAGATACGCAGTATTTT CSVKADSKDTDTQYF
TRBJ2-5 NA many 14 TRBV5-1 TGTGCCAGCAGCTTAGGTGGGGCTAGAGAGACCCAGTACTTC CASSLGGARETQYF
TRBJ2-7 TRBD1 many 14 TRBV29-1 TGCAGCGTTGAGGGACAGGGGGCCCGAGTGGAGCAGTACTTC CSVEGQGARVEQYF
TRBJ2-7 NA NA 13 TRBV10-3 TGTGCCATCTTGAGGGGGGCTGGTTACGAGCAGTACTTC CAILRGAGYEQYF
TRBJ2-1 TRBD2 NA 13 TRBV20-1 TGCAGCGGACCGACTAGCGACGGGAATGAGCAGTTCTTC CSGPTSDGNEQFF
TRBJ1-6 NA NA 16 TRBV20-1 TGCAGTGCTAGCGGATCCAGGGGAATTGATAATTCACCCCTCCACTTT CSASGSRGIDNSPLHF
TRBJ1-2 NA NA 15 TRBV6-1 TGTGCCAGCAGTGACCCCCGGGACGGGACCTATGGCTGCACCTTC CASSDPRDGTYGCTF
TRBJ2-3 TRBD2 NA 13 TRBV2 TGTGCCAGTAAGCGGGAGGCCACAGATACGCAGTATTTT CASKREATDTQYF
TRBJ2-7 TRBD1 many 14 TRBV6-6 TGTGCCAGCACCGGGACAGGCTCCAGATACGAGCAGTACTTC CASTGTGSRYEQYF
TRBJ1-5 NA few 14 TRBV27 TGTGCCAGCAGTTTTGCTGGGACGGATCAGCCCCAGCATTTT CASSFAGTDQPQHF
TRBJ2-5 NA few 14 TRBV5-1 TGCGCCAGCAGCTGGAAAGGGCCCCAAGAGACCCAGTACTTC CASSWKGPQETQYF
TRBJ1-1 NA few 12 TRBV4-1 TGCGCCAGCAGCCACTTGTCCACTGAAGCTTTCTTT CASSHLSTEAFF
TRBJ1-1 TRBD1 NA 13 TRBV20-1 TGCAGTGCTAGAGGGGAGGGGGCCACTGAAGCTTTCTTT CSARGEGATEAFF
TRBJ2-1 TRBD2 NA 15 TRBV11-1 TGTGCCAGCAGGGCGTTTCAGGCGGGAGCGAATGAGCAGTTCTTC CASRAFQAGANEQFF
TRBJ2-3 NA NA 13 TRBV20-1 TGCAGTGCTAGTCGGGACAACGCAGATACGCAGTATTTT CSASRDNADTQYF
TRBJ1-1 NA NA 13 TRBV20-1 TGCAGTGCTAGTAGTATGGGTAACACTGAAGCTTTCTTT CSASSMGNTEAFF
TRBJ2-7 TRBD2 few 16 TRBV4-2 TGTGCCAGCAGCCAAGAGGGTACCGGGAGGCTCTCCGAGCAGTACTTC CASSQEGTGRLSEQYF
TRBJ2-5 TRBD2 NA 12 TRBV2 TGTGCCAGCAATCGGGAGGAAGAGACCCAGTACTTC CASNREEETQYF
TRBJ2-7 TRBD1 few 16 TRBV5-1 TGCGCCAGCAGCGACGGGACAGGGGTATTCTCCTACGAGCAGTACTTC CASSDGTGVFSYEQYF
TRBJ2-7 NA NA 13 TRBV10-1 TGCGCCAGCAGCCCCCAGGCTTCGGGCGAGCAGTACTTC CASSPQASGEQYF
TRBJ2-5 NA NA 14 TRBV6-1 TGTGCCAGCAGCCCCCGGGACAAACAAGAGACCCAGTACTTC CASSPRDKQETQYF
TRBJ2-7 NA NA 12 TRBV6-1 TGTGCCAGCAGTGAAGCGACGGCGGGTTGGTACTTC CASSEATAGWYF
TRBJ1-5 NA NA 12 TRBV15 TGTGCCACCAGCCTGGGCTACCAGCCCCAGCATTTT CATSLGYQPQHF
TRBJ1-2 NA few 13 TRBV6-5 TGTGCCAGCAGTTTTGACAGGATGCTTGGCTACACCTTC CASSFDRMLGYTF
TRBJ2-1 TRBD2 NA 15 TRBV12-3/TRBV12-4 TGTGCCAGCAGTGACGGACTAGCGGGAGGGGGTGAGCAGTTCTTC CASSDGLAGGGEQFF
TRBJ2-7 TRBD2 few 16 TRBV3-1 TGTGCCAGCAGCCAAGCCCCGGGACTAGCGGCCTACGAGCAGTACTTC CASSQAPGLAAYEQYF